These T cell receptor beta chains were read from a single sample in a study of cytomegalovirus exposure and HLA in healthy donors. Only in-frame clones appear in the TCRdb table, and some are missing; sequencing was by immunoSEQ multiplex PCR. The table has 90,000 to 110,000 clones, 70% to 80% seen once; the top ten hold 1% to 1.5%. The source material was PBMCs. These receptors were taken from a man aged 35 to 55 in good health and CMV-seronegative. CDR3s include the opening cysteine and the closing phenylalanine or tryptophan. The order of the fields is CDR3 protein, CDR3 DNA, V gene, J gene, clone size, D gene. The D gene is left open where the match is weak. Only some rows state a clone size, as once, few, many or a class for expanded clones.

cdr3_aa: CASSFRGSNTEAFF
cdr3_nt: TGTGCCAGCAGCTTCCGGGGATCAAACACTGAAGCTTTCTTT
v_call: TRBV5-4
j_call: TRBJ1-1
clone_size: -
d_call: -

cdr3_aa: CASSYSQGPYGYTF
cdr3_nt: TGTGCCAGCAGTTACTCGCAGGGGCCCTATGGCTACACCTTC
v_call: TRBV6-5
j_call: TRBJ1-2
clone_size: few
d_call: -

cdr3_aa: CSVEKGLDYNEQFF
cdr3_nt: TGCAGCGTTGAAAAGGGGTTAGACTACAATGAGCAGTTCTTC
v_call: TRBV29-1
j_call: TRBJ2-1
clone_size: -
d_call: -

cdr3_aa: CASSPGTSGSSYNEQFF
cdr3_nt: TGTGCCAGCAGCCCCGGGACTAGCGGGAGCTCCTACAATGAGCAGTTCTTC
v_call: TRBV7-7
j_call: TRBJ2-1
clone_size: -
d_call: TRBD2

cdr3_aa: CASRTGTGSSYEQYF
cdr3_nt: TGTGCCAGCAGAACCGGGACAGGATCTTCCTACGAGCAGTACTTC
v_call: TRBV6-5
j_call: TRBJ2-7
clone_size: -
d_call: TRBD1

cdr3_aa: CASSQGQKLGPQHF
cdr3_nt: TGCGCCAGCAGCCAAGGACAGAAGCTCGGGCCCCAGCATTTT
v_call: TRBV4-1
j_call: TRBJ1-5
clone_size: -
d_call: -

cdr3_aa: CASSSSPRPGGANVLTF
cdr3_nt: TGTGCCAGCAGCTCATCCCCTAGACCGGGAGGGGCCAACGTCCTGACTTTC
v_call: TRBV7-2
j_call: TRBJ2-6
clone_size: -
d_call: -

cdr3_aa: CASSRDSYDSGNTIYF
cdr3_nt: TGCGCCAGCAGCAGGGACAGTTACGACTCTGGAAACACCATATATTTT
v_call: TRBV5-1
j_call: TRBJ1-3
clone_size: few
d_call: TRBD1

cdr3_aa: CASSLVVTDNSYEQYF
cdr3_nt: TGTGCCAGCAGCTTAGTTGTCACAGATAACTCCTACGAGCAGTACTTC
v_call: TRBV11-3
j_call: TRBJ2-7
clone_size: -
d_call: -

cdr3_aa: CSVEVALNYEQYF
cdr3_nt: TGCAGCGTTGAAGTGGCTCTCAACTACGAGCAGTACTTC
v_call: TRBV29-1
j_call: TRBJ2-7
clone_size: -
d_call: -

cdr3_aa: CASSPQGYEQYF
cdr3_nt: TGTGCCAGCAGTCCACAGGGCTACGAGCAGTACTTC
v_call: TRBV6-5
j_call: TRBJ2-7
clone_size: -
d_call: -

cdr3_aa: CASSRRQGLSYEQYF
cdr3_nt: TGTGCCAGCAGCCGAAGACAGGGACTCTCCTACGAGCAGTACTTC
v_call: TRBV7-9
j_call: TRBJ2-7
clone_size: once
d_call: -

cdr3_aa: CASSLVIGGTGISEQFF
cdr3_nt: TGCGCCAGCAGCTTGGTAATCGGCGGGACCGGTATTAGTGAGCAGTTCTTC
v_call: TRBV5-1
j_call: TRBJ2-1
clone_size: -
d_call: -

cdr3_aa: CASSLTGLNQPQHF
cdr3_nt: TGTGCCAGCAGCTTGACAGGTCTCAATCAGCCCCAGCATTTT
v_call: TRBV7-6
j_call: TRBJ1-5
clone_size: -
d_call: -

cdr3_aa: CASSRRADSNQPQHF
cdr3_nt: TGTGCCAGCAGTAGGAGGGCAGATAGCAATCAGCCCCAGCATTTT
v_call: TRBV6-4
j_call: TRBJ1-5
clone_size: -
d_call: -

cdr3_aa: CASSLAGRVDYGYTF
cdr3_nt: TGTGCCAGCAGCTTGGCGGGCAGGGTCGACTATGGCTACACCTTC
v_call: TRBV5-6
j_call: TRBJ1-2
clone_size: -
d_call: -

cdr3_aa: CASSPRTDHNEQFF
cdr3_nt: TGCGCCAGCAGCCCCAGGACAGATCACAATGAGCAGTTCTTC
v_call: TRBV5-1
j_call: TRBJ2-1
clone_size: -
d_call: -

cdr3_aa: CASRARQGLNGELFF
cdr3_nt: TGTGCCAGCCGGGCCCGACAGGGGCTGAACGGGGAGCTGTTTTTT
v_call: TRBV25-1
j_call: TRBJ2-2
clone_size: -
d_call: TRBD1

cdr3_aa: CSSRNRGREQYF
cdr3_nt: TGTTCCAGCAGGAACAGGGGGCGGGAGCAGTACTTC
v_call: TRBV7-9
j_call: TRBJ2-7
clone_size: -
d_call: TRBD1

cdr3_aa: CASSYTGEQPQHF
cdr3_nt: TGTGCCAGCAGTTACACAGGGGAGCAGCCCCAGCATTTT
v_call: TRBV5-6
j_call: TRBJ1-5
clone_size: -
d_call: TRBD1

cdr3_aa: CASSLWADHRVELFF
cdr3_nt: TGTGCCAGCAGTTTATGGGCAGATCACCGGGTGGAGCTGTTTTTT
v_call: TRBV28
j_call: TRBJ2-2
clone_size: -
d_call: -

cdr3_aa: CASSQDWSLQGRKPQHF
cdr3_nt: TGCGCCAGCAGCCAAGATTGGTCCCTACAGGGGAGGAAGCCCCAGCATTTT
v_call: TRBV4-1
j_call: TRBJ1-5
clone_size: -
d_call: TRBD1

cdr3_aa: CASTMTEEGYTF
cdr3_nt: TGTGCCAGTACCATGACAGAGGAGGGCTACACCTTC
v_call: TRBV19
j_call: TRBJ1-2
clone_size: few
d_call: -

cdr3_aa: CASSYGAGGATLGYTF
cdr3_nt: TGTGCCAGCAGCTACGGGGCAGGGGGCGCCACGCTTGGCTACACCTTC
v_call: TRBV7-9
j_call: TRBJ1-2
clone_size: -
d_call: TRBD1

cdr3_aa: CASSPYRENYGYTF
cdr3_nt: TGTGCCAGCAGCCCCTATCGGGAGAACTATGGCTACACCTTC
v_call: TRBV7-2
j_call: TRBJ1-2
clone_size: -
d_call: -

cdr3_aa: CASGLAPSGGLLGYTF
cdr3_nt: TGTGCTAGTGGTTTGGCCCCCAGTGGGGGACTGCTGGGCTACACCTTC
v_call: TRBV12-5
j_call: TRBJ1-2
clone_size: once
d_call: -

cdr3_aa: CASSFPKGTVSTDTQYF
cdr3_nt: TGTGCCAGCAGCTTCCCAAAAGGGACAGTTAGCACAGATACGCAGTATTTT
v_call: TRBV11-3
j_call: TRBJ2-3
clone_size: -
d_call: TRBD1

cdr3_aa: CASSQESGRAYEQYF
cdr3_nt: TGCGCCAGCAGCCAAGAGAGCGGGAGGGCCTACGAGCAGTACTTC
v_call: TRBV4-1
j_call: TRBJ2-7
clone_size: -
d_call: TRBD2

cdr3_aa: CASRTTDSYNSPLHF
cdr3_nt: TGTGCCAGCAGAACGACTGACTCCTATAATTCACCCCTCCACTTT
v_call: TRBV25-1
j_call: TRBJ1-6
clone_size: -
d_call: -

cdr3_aa: CASSERLIGGWYTEAFF
cdr3_nt: TGTGCCAGCAGTGAAAGGTTAATCGGGGGGTGGTACACTGAAGCTTTCTTT
v_call: TRBV6-1
j_call: TRBJ1-1
clone_size: few
d_call: -

cdr3_aa: CATSRQPRTAGQPQHF
cdr3_nt: TGTGCCACCAGCAGACAACCTCGGACAGCTGGTCAGCCCCAGCATTTT
v_call: TRBV15
j_call: TRBJ1-5
clone_size: -
d_call: -

cdr3_aa: CASTRLDSSTDTQYF
cdr3_nt: TGTGCCAGCACCAGACTCGACAGCAGCACAGATACGCAGTATTTT
v_call: TRBV6-1
j_call: TRBJ2-3
clone_size: -
d_call: -

cdr3_aa: CASSPGRGSNQPQHF
cdr3_nt: TGTGCCAGCAGTCCCGGGCGCGGGAGCAATCAGCCCCAGCATTTT
v_call: TRBV6-5
j_call: TRBJ1-5
clone_size: few
d_call: -

cdr3_aa: CASSLVAGGTDTQYF
cdr3_nt: TGTGCCAGCAGCTTAGTAGCAGGGGGAACAGATACGCAGTATTTT
v_call: TRBV11-3
j_call: TRBJ2-3
clone_size: -
d_call: TRBD1

cdr3_aa: CASSQDHANTQYF
cdr3_nt: TGTGCCAGCAGCCAAGATCACGCGAATACGCAGTATTTT
v_call: TRBV14
j_call: TRBJ2-3
clone_size: -
d_call: -

cdr3_aa: CAWSNKWRGRYNYGYTF
cdr3_nt: TGTGCCTGGAGTAACAAATGGAGGGGACGATATAACTATGGCTACACCTTC
v_call: TRBV30
j_call: TRBJ1-2
clone_size: once
d_call: -

cdr3_aa: CASSRGGLTYEQYF
cdr3_nt: TGTGCCAGCAGCAGAGGGGGCCTCACCTACGAGCAGTACTTC
v_call: TRBV2
j_call: TRBJ2-7
clone_size: -
d_call: TRBD1

cdr3_aa: CASSQDQGDYSYNEQFF
cdr3_nt: TGCGCCAGCAGCCAAGATCAAGGGGACTACTCCTACAATGAGCAGTTCTTC
v_call: TRBV4-3
j_call: TRBJ2-1
clone_size: -
d_call: TRBD2

cdr3_aa: CASSEDTKRPNQPQHF
cdr3_nt: TGTGCCAGTAGCGAGGACACAAAAAGGCCAAATCAGCCCCAGCATTTT
v_call: TRBV19
j_call: TRBJ1-5
clone_size: few
d_call: -

cdr3_aa: CATSRDLGSGGSTYEQYF
cdr3_nt: TGTGCCACCAGCAGAGATCTGGGAAGCGGGGGCTCAACCTACGAGCAGTACTTC
v_call: TRBV15
j_call: TRBJ2-7
clone_size: -
d_call: TRBD2

cdr3_aa: CASSGGRTTASNYGYTF
cdr3_nt: TGTGCCAGCAGTGGTGGTAGGACAACCGCTTCTAACTATGGCTACACCTTC
v_call: TRBV2
j_call: TRBJ1-2
clone_size: -
d_call: -

cdr3_aa: CASSLHGTGEETQYF
cdr3_nt: TGTGCCAGCAGCCTCCATGGGACAGGGGAAGAGACCCAGTACTTC
v_call: TRBV4-2
j_call: TRBJ2-5
clone_size: -
d_call: TRBD1

cdr3_aa: CASSYSRRGPYEQYF
cdr3_nt: TGTGCCAGCAGTTACTCGCGCAGGGGACCCTACGAGCAGTACTTC
v_call: TRBV6-5
j_call: TRBJ2-7
clone_size: -
d_call: -

cdr3_aa: CASSDRGRWAITDTQYF
cdr3_nt: TGCGCCAGCAGCGACAGGGGGAGATGGGCTATCACAGATACGCAGTATTTT
v_call: TRBV10-1
j_call: TRBJ2-3
clone_size: -
d_call: TRBD1

cdr3_aa: CASSYSIRYTDTQYF
cdr3_nt: TGTGCCAGCAGTTACTCGATTCGCTACACAGATACGCAGTATTTT
v_call: TRBV6-5
j_call: TRBJ2-3
clone_size: -
d_call: -

cdr3_aa: CASSSRGTGGGNTIYF
cdr3_nt: TGTGCCAGCAGTTCCCGCGGGACAGGGGGTGGAAACACCATATATTTT
v_call: TRBV27
j_call: TRBJ1-3
clone_size: -
d_call: TRBD1

cdr3_aa: CASSTSDSPLLITGELFF
cdr3_nt: TGTGCCAGTAGTACTTCGGACAGCCCCCTCTTAATCACCGGGGAGCTGTTTTTT
v_call: TRBV19
j_call: TRBJ2-2
clone_size: -
d_call: -

cdr3_aa: CASSLDTGIYF
cdr3_nt: TGTGCCAGCAGCTTAGATACAGGGATTTACTTC
v_call: TRBV7-9
j_call: TRBJ2-7
clone_size: -
d_call: -

cdr3_aa: CASSGGQGSYGYTF
cdr3_nt: TGTGCCAGCAGCGGAGGACAGGGGAGTTATGGCTACACCTTC
v_call: TRBV9
j_call: TRBJ1-2
clone_size: once
d_call: TRBD1

cdr3_aa: CASSNRESRVEQYF
cdr3_nt: TGTGCCAGCAGCAACCGGGAATCCCGGGTCGAGCAGTACTTC
v_call: TRBV6-5
j_call: TRBJ2-7
clone_size: -
d_call: -

cdr3_aa: CASSPGDRFTDTQYF
cdr3_nt: TGCGCCAGCAGCCCCGGGGACAGATTCACAGATACGCAGTATTTT
v_call: TRBV5-1
j_call: TRBJ2-3
clone_size: -
d_call: TRBD1

cdr3_aa: CASSSDPLGKTNAEAFF
cdr3_nt: TGTGCCAGCAGCTCGGACCCCCTCGGGAAGACGAACGCTGAAGCTTTCTTT
v_call: TRBV9
j_call: TRBJ1-1
clone_size: -
d_call: -

cdr3_aa: CASSGQTRTDTQYF
cdr3_nt: TGTGCCAGCAGCGGACAGACCCGCACAGATACGCAGTATTTT
v_call: TRBV4-2
j_call: TRBJ2-3
clone_size: once
d_call: -

cdr3_aa: CASSFTGNTEAFF
cdr3_nt: TGTGCCAGCAGTTTTACAGGGAACACTGAAGCTTTCTTT
v_call: TRBV6-5
j_call: TRBJ1-1
clone_size: once
d_call: -

cdr3_aa: CASSFSRLAEAFF
cdr3_nt: TGTGCCAGCAGTTTTTCGCGGTTGGCCGAAGCTTTCTTT
v_call: TRBV28
j_call: TRBJ1-1
clone_size: -
d_call: -

cdr3_aa: CASSPPGGNTIYF
cdr3_nt: TGTGCCAGCAGCCCCCCCGGGGGAAACACCATATATTTT
v_call: TRBV6-5
j_call: TRBJ1-3
clone_size: -
d_call: -

cdr3_aa: CASSDPATTRHGYTF
cdr3_nt: TGTGCCAGCAGCGATCCGGCGACAACCAGGCATGGCTACACCTTC
v_call: TRBV14
j_call: TRBJ1-2
clone_size: few
d_call: -

cdr3_aa: CASSPSGGTTEAFF
cdr3_nt: TGTGCCAGCAGCCCGAGTGGGGGGACCACTGAAGCTTTCTTT
v_call: TRBV9
j_call: TRBJ1-1
clone_size: once
d_call: -

cdr3_aa: CASSSEAPGYGELFF
cdr3_nt: TGTGCCAGCAGCTCGGAAGCCCCAGGTTACGGGGAGCTGTTTTTT
v_call: TRBV7-6
j_call: TRBJ2-2
clone_size: -
d_call: -

cdr3_aa: CASSVGPRTGVFIYEQYF
cdr3_nt: TGTGCCAGCAGCGTAGGTCCTAGGACAGGGGTGTTTATCTACGAGCAGTACTTC
v_call: TRBV9
j_call: TRBJ2-7
clone_size: -
d_call: TRBD1